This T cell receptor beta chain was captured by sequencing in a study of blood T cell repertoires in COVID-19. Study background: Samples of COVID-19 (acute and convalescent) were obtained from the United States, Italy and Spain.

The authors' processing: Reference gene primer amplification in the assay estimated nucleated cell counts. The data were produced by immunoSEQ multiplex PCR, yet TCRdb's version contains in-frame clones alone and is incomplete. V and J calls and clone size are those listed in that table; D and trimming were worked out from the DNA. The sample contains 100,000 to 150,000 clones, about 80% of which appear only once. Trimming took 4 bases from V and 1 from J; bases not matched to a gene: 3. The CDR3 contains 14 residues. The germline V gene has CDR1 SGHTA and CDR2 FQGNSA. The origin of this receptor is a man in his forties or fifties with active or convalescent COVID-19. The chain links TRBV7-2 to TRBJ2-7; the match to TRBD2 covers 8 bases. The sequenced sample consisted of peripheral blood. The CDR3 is CASSSRGGSYEQYF. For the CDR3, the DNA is TGTGCCAGCAGCTCCCGGGGGGGTTCCTACGAGCAGTACTTC. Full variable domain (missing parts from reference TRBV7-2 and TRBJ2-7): GAGVSQSPSNKVTEKGKDVELRCDPISGHTALYWYRQSLGQGLEFLIYFQGNSAPDKSGLPSDRFSAERTGGSVSTLTIQRTQQEDSAVYLCASSSRGGSYEQYFGPGTRLTVT.